This note documents a single T cell receptor beta chain sequence. The sample is drawn from a study of blood T cell repertoires in COVID-19. Turning to the study itself: Samples representing acute and convalescent COVID-19 were sourced from the United States, Italy and Spain. The cDNA or gDNA used as material had been derived from T cells, B-cell-depleted T cells, or PBMCs.

Authors' processing steps: Estimates of nucleated cell counts were drawn from the amplification of reference gene primers. Repertoires were generated with immunoSEQ multiplex PCR, while TCRdb's copy carries only in-frame clones and drops some. V, J and clone size reflect that table, while D and trimming were determined from the DNA. The sample holds 55,000 to 80,000 clones; around 82% are singletons and the top ten take over 4.5%. This CDR3 is built from 15 residues. The V gene's germline CDR1 is KGHSH and CDR2 LQKENI. V dropped 2 bases and J dropped 7 bases, with 17 bases sitting between them. The chain has TRBV18 and TRBJ1-1; the D gene is possibly TRBD1 (6 bases). Source material: peripheral blood. This TCR was sampled from a man between 50 and 59 years old with active COVID-19. This chain's CDR3 is CASSPAVAGGREAFF. CDR3 nucleotide sequence: TGTGCCAGCTCACCAGCGGTTGCGGGGGGCCGTGAAGCTTTCTTT. The full variable domain, in which reference TRBV18 and TRBJ1-1 provide the parts outside the CDR3, is NAGVMQNPRHLVRRRGQEARLRCSPMKGHSHVYWYRQLPEEGLKFMVYLQKENIIDESGMPKERFSAEFPKEGPSILRIQQVVRGDSAAYFCASSPAVAGGREAFFGQGTRLTVV.